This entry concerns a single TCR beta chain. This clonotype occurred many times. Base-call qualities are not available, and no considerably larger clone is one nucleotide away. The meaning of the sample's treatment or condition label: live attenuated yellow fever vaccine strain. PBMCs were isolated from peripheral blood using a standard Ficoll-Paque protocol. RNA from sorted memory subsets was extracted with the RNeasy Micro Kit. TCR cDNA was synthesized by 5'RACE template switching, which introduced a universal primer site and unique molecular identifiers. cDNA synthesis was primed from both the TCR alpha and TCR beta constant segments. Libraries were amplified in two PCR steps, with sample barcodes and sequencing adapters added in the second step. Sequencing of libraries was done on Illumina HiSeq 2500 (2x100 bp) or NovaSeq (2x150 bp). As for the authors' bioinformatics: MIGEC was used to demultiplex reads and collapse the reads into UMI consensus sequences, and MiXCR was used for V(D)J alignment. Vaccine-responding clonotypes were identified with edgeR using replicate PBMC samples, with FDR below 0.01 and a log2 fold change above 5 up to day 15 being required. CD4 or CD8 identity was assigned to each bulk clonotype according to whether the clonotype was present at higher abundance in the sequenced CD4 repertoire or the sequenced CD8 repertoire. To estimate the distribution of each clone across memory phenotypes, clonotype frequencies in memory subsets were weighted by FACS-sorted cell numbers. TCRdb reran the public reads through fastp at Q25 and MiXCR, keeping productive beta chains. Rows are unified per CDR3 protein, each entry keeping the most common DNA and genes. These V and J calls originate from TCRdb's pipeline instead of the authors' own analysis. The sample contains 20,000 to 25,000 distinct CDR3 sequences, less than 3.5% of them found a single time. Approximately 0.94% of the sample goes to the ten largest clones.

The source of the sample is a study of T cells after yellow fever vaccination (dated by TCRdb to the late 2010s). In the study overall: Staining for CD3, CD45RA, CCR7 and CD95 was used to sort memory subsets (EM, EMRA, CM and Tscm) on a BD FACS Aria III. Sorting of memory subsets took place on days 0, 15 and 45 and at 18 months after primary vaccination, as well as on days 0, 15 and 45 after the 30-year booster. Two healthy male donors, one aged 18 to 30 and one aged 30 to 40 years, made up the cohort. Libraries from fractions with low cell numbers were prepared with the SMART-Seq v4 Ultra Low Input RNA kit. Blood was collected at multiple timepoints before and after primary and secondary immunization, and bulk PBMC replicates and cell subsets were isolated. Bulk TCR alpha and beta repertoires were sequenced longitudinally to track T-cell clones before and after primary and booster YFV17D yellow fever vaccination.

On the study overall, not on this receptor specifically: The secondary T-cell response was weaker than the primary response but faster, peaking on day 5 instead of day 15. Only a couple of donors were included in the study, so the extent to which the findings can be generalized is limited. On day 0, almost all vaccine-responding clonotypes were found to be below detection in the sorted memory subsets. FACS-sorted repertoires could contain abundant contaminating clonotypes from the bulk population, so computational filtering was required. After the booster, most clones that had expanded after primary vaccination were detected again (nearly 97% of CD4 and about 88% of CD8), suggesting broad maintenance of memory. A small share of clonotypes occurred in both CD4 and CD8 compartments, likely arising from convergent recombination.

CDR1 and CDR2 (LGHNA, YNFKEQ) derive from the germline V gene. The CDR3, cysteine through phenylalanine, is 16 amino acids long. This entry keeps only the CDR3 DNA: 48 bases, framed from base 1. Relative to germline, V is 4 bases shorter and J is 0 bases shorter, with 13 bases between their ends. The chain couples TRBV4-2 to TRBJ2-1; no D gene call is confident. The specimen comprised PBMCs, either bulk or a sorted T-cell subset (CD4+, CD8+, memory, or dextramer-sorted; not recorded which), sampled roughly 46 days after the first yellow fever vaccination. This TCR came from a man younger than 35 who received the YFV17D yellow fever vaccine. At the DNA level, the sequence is TGTGCCAGCAGCCTCCCGGTATCAACCTCCTACAATGAGCAGTTCTTC. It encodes CASSLPVSTSYNEQFF.